The rows below give T cell receptor beta chains drawn from one sample of a study of cytomegalovirus exposure and HLA in healthy donors. Clones were read by immunoSEQ multiplex PCR, and TCRdb kept only the in-frame ones, dropping some. The sample contains about 94,000 clones, roughly 78% of which appear only once. Sequences were obtained from PBMCs. The source of these receptors is an older woman in good health and CMV-seronegative. Both conserved end residues are part of each CDR3. The D gene is left open where the match is weak. The size entry is marked missing in some rows and otherwise reads once, few, many or a size class.

clone size | J gene | D gene | V gene | CDR3 protein | CDR3 DNA
few | TRBJ2-7 | TRBD1 | TRBV7-2 | CASSLSSSTGSSYEQYF | TGTGCCAGCAGCTTATCTTCGTCGACAGGGAGCTCCTACGAGCAGTACTTC
. | TRBJ2-7 | . | TRBV9 | CASSNGGASYEQYF | TGTGCCAGCAGCAACGGAGGGGCCTCCTACGAGCAGTACTTC
few | TRBJ2-7 | TRBD2 | TRBV7-8 | CASSLLAGAWEQYF | TGTGCCAGCAGCCTTTTAGCGGGGGCGTGGGAGCAGTACTTC
. | TRBJ1-5 | . | TRBV7-7 | CASSRETGSASNQPQHF | TGTGCCAGCAGTCGTGAAACAGGGAGCGCAAGCAATCAGCCCCAGCATTTT
. | TRBJ1-2 | . | TRBV7-9 | CASSLASVPYGYTF | TGTGCCAGCAGCTTAGCGTCAGTTCCTTATGGCTACACCTTC
. | TRBJ2-4 | TRBD2 | TRBV7-2 | CASSPGGAGMNIQYF | TGTGCCAGCAGCCCGGGAGGGGCAGGGATGAACATTCAGTACTTC
. | TRBJ1-1 | TRBD1 | TRBV7-2 | CASSPGQENTEAFF | TGTGCCAGCAGCCCTGGACAGGAGAACACTGAAGCTTTCTTT
. | TRBJ1-1 | TRBD1 | TRBV18 | CASSGTVNTEAFF | TGTGCCAGCTCCGGGACAGTGAACACTGAAGCTTTCTTT
. | TRBJ1-1 | . | TRBV4-1 | CASSQANSAGMNTEAFF | TGCGCCAGCAGCCAAGCAAATTCGGCAGGCATGAACACTGAAGCTTTCTTT
. | TRBJ2-6 | . | TRBV30 | CAWSPTPSGANVLTF | TGTGCCTGGAGTCCGACTCCCTCTGGGGCCAACGTCCTGACTTTC
few | TRBJ2-7 | TRBD1 | TRBV13 | CASSSSGTGRNEQYF | TGTGCCAGCAGCTCATCCGGGACAGGGCGGAACGAGCAGTACTTC
. | TRBJ2-7 | . | TRBV6-5 | CASSYSGGARLWEQYF | TGTGCCAGCAGTTACTCGGGCGGGGCTCGGTTGTGGGAGCAGTACTTC
. | TRBJ2-1 | . | TRBV7-2 | CASSLKVGVVYEQFF | TGTGCCAGCAGCTTAAAGGTGGGAGTAGTCTATGAGCAGTTCTTC
. | TRBJ1-1 | TRBD1 | TRBV6-5 | CASSEGQGRFGAFF | TGTGCCAGCAGTGAAGGACAGGGGAGGTTTGGAGCTTTCTTT
. | TRBJ1-6 | . | TRBV6-6 | CASSYSRGVGSPLHF | TGTGCCAGCAGTTACTCTCGGGGAGTGGGTTCACCCCTCCACTTT
. | TRBJ1-2 | . | TRBV4-1 | CASSQGSDSRYGYTF | TGCGCCAGCAGCCAAGGGTCGGACAGTCGCTATGGCTACACCTTC
. | TRBJ2-7 | TRBD1 | TRBV5-1 | CASSQASGTGAYEQYF | TGCGCCAGCAGCCAGGCCTCCGGGACAGGGGCCTACGAGCAGTACTTC
. | TRBJ2-1 | TRBD2 | TRBV2 | CASSGASGGDNEQFF | TGTGCCAGCAGTGGGGCTAGCGGGGGAGACAATGAGCAGTTCTTC
. | TRBJ1-1 | . | TRBV2 | CASSVFGGAGTEAFF | TGTGCCAGCAGTGTCTTCGGGGGGGCTGGGACTGAAGCTTTCTTT
. | TRBJ2-7 | TRBD2 | TRBV30 | CAWIAGGPGYEQYF | TGTGCCTGGATTGCGGGAGGGCCCGGTTACGAGCAGTACTTC
few | TRBJ2-1 | TRBD1 | TRBV10-1 | CASSLQGARVNEQFF | TGCGCCAGCAGTTTACAGGGGGCGCGGGTCAATGAGCAGTTCTTC
. | TRBJ2-7 | . | TRBV30 | CAWSPPAGRSYEQYF | TGTGCCTGGAGTCCCCCCGCGGGTCGCTCCTACGAGCAGTACTTC
. | TRBJ1-1 | . | TRBV5-4 | CASSLPREVEAFF | TGTGCCAGCAGCCTACCCAGGGAAGTTGAAGCTTTCTTT
. | TRBJ2-5 | TRBD1 | TRBV6-5 | CASSYNRGVGQETQYF | TGTGCCAGCAGTTACAACAGGGGGGTAGGTCAAGAGACCCAGTACTTC
. | TRBJ2-3 | TRBD2 | TRBV15 | CATTLGAGGKDTQYF | TGTGCCACCACATTAGGGGCGGGGGGGAAGGACACGCAGTATTTT
. | TRBJ2-1 | TRBD2 | TRBV5-4 | CASSPGLAVYEQFF | TGTGCCAGCAGCCCGGGACTAGCAGTCTATGAGCAGTTCTTC
. | TRBJ1-3 | . | TRBV9 | CASSPRTASGNTIYF | TGTGCCAGCAGCCCCCGGACAGCTTCTGGAAACACCATATATTTT
. | TRBJ2-5 | TRBD2 | TRBV7-7 | CASSRLAGAQETQYF | TGTGCCAGCAGCAGACTAGCGGGGGCCCAAGAGACCCAGTACTTC
. | TRBJ1-4 | . | TRBV28 | CASSFGTLEKLFF | TGTGCCAGCAGTTTTGGCACCCTTGAAAAACTGTTTTTT
. | TRBJ2-1 | . | TRBV13 | CASSFNLDGSSYNEQFF | TGTGCCAGCAGCTTTAATTTAGACGGGAGTTCCTACAATGAGCAGTTCTTC
. | TRBJ1-1 | . | TRBV30 | CAWRAQGNTEAFF | TGTGCCTGGAGAGCACAGGGAAACACTGAAGCTTTCTTT
. | TRBJ2-5 | TRBD1 | TRBV7-2 | CASSSDRNGKTQYF | TGTGCCAGCAGCTCGGACAGGAACGGAAAGACCCAGTACTTC
. | TRBJ2-7 | TRBD2 | TRBV10-2 | CATLSAGVSYEQYF | TGCGCCACCCTCTCTGCGGGAGTCTCCTACGAGCAGTACTTC
. | TRBJ1-3 | TRBD1 | TRBV7-9 | CASSRLDRDRQYSGNTIYF | TGTGCCAGCAGCCGATTAGACCGGGACAGGCAATACTCTGGAAACACCATATATTTT
. | TRBJ1-3 | . | TRBV28 | CASSPRGGAGNTIYF | TGTGCCAGCAGTCCACGCGGGGGGGCTGGAAACACCATATATTTT
. | TRBJ1-5 | . | TRBV5-6 | CASSLGNRVNQPQHF | TGTGCCAGCAGCTTGGGGAACAGGGTAAATCAGCCCCAGCATTTT
. | TRBJ2-7 | . | TRBV5-1 | CASSLDRATYEQYF | TGCGCCAGCAGCTTGGACAGGGCGACCTACGAGCAGTACTTC
. | TRBJ1-2 | TRBD1 | TRBV28 | CASSLSTGGSLANYGYTF | TGTGCCAGCAGCCTCTCGACAGGGGGGTCGTTAGCTAACTATGGCTACACCTTC
. | TRBJ2-1 | . | TRBV6-5 | CAVHGGSSYNEQFF | TGTGCCGTCCACGGGGGTTCGTCCTACAATGAGCAGTTCTTC
. | TRBJ2-7 | TRBD1 | TRBV28 | CASSSLNRGGPYEQYF | TGTGCCAGCAGTTCCCTAAACAGGGGTGGACCGTACGAGCAGTACTTC
. | TRBJ1-1 | . | TRBV2 | CASRGGTEAFF | TGTGCCAGCAGAGGCGGGACTGAAGCTTTCTTT
once | TRBJ1-1 | . | TRBV5-1 | CASSLGERNTEAFF | TGCGCCAGCAGCTTGGGAGAGAGGAACACTGAAGCTTTCTTT
. | TRBJ2-6 | . | TRBV4-3 | CASSQERGGFGANVLTF | TGCGCCAGCAGCCAAGAGAGGGGGGGGTTCGGGGCCAACGTCCTGACTTTC
. | TRBJ2-5 | . | TRBV7-9 | CASSLWEHETQYF | TGTGCCAGCAGCTTATGGGAGCACGAGACCCAGTACTTC
. | TRBJ2-5 | . | TRBV4-3 | CASSQDEVPRVSTETQYF | TGCGCCAGCAGCCAAGATGAGGTACCGAGGGTGTCGACAGAGACCCAGTACTTC
. | TRBJ1-5 | . | TRBV4-2 | CASSQVWASLDQPQHF | TGTGCCAGCAGCCAAGTCTGGGCATCTTTGGATCAGCCCCAGCATTTT
few | TRBJ2-1 | TRBD2 | TRBV5-8 | CASSLENLAGKFF | TGTGCCAGCAGCTTGGAAAACTTAGCGGGGAAGTTCTTC
few | TRBJ1-2 | TRBD1 | TRBV2 | CASRRDSHSYGYTF | TGTGCCAGCAGAAGGGACAGCCACAGCTATGGCTACACCTTC
. | TRBJ2-7 | . | TRBV5-1 | CASSSRQRTYEQYF | TGCGCCAGCAGCTCCCGACAGCGAACCTACGAGCAATACTTC
. | TRBJ2-1 | . | TRBV27 | CASSLPSTGVRYNEQFF | TGTGCCAGCAGTTTACCCTCTACAGGAGTCCGCTACAATGAGCAGTTCTTC
. | TRBJ1-2 | TRBD1 | TRBV27 | CASSLRTGLNYGYTF | TGTGCCAGCAGTTTAAGGACAGGGTTGAACTATGGCTACACCTTC
. | TRBJ2-5 | . | TRBV4-3 | CASSQDVPGAGAETQYF | TGCGCCAGCAGCCAAGATGTCCCTGGGGCAGGAGCAGAGACCCAGTACTTC
few | TRBJ2-3 | TRBD2 | TRBV10-1 | CASSRLAGESTDTQYF | TGCGCCAGCAGTCGACTAGCGGGAGAGAGCACAGATACGCAGTATTTT
. | TRBJ2-7 | TRBD1 | TRBV4-1 | CASSQDQRGLEQYF | TGCGCCAGCAGCCAAGATCAGAGGGGGCTCGAGCAGTACTTC
few | TRBJ2-5 | . | TRBV30 | CAWSVTGSGETQYF | TGTGCCTGGAGTGTAACGGGGTCCGGAGAGACCCAGTACTTC